This T cell receptor (beta chain) was sequenced in a study of PD-1 blockade in mismatch repair-deficient tumors. General study points: Tumor-resident clones, often absent from pretreatment blood, expanded after pembrolizumab and then contracted.

Germline trimming cut 6 bases from V and 10 bases from J; bases unmatched to any gene: 8. The CDR3 has 12 residues. In germline, CDR1 is SNHLY, CDR2 FYNNEI. Three pembrolizumab responders had their TCRs sequenced. Only in-frame clones appear in the TCRdb table, and some are missing; sequencing was by immunoSEQ multiplex PCR. The table has some 100,000 clones, under 90% seen once. This clone came up a few times. What it recognizes is unknown. This chain uses TRBV2 with TRBJ1-1; 7 bases are shared with TRBD1. This clonotype originated in an adult with mismatch repair-deficient cancer. Here the sequenced sample was peripheral blood, taken about 36 weeks after starting pembrolizumab. The CDR3 spells CASRGTVDGAFF. DNA for the CDR3: TGTGCCAGCAGGGGGACAGTTGATGGAGCTTTCTTT. Full variable domain (missing parts from reference TRBV2 and TRBJ1-1): EPEVTQTPSHQVTQMGQEVILRCVPISNHLYFYWYRQILGQKVEFLVSFYNNEISEKSEIFDDQFSVERPDGSNFTLKIRSTKLEDSAMYFCASRGTVDGAFFGQGTRLTVV.